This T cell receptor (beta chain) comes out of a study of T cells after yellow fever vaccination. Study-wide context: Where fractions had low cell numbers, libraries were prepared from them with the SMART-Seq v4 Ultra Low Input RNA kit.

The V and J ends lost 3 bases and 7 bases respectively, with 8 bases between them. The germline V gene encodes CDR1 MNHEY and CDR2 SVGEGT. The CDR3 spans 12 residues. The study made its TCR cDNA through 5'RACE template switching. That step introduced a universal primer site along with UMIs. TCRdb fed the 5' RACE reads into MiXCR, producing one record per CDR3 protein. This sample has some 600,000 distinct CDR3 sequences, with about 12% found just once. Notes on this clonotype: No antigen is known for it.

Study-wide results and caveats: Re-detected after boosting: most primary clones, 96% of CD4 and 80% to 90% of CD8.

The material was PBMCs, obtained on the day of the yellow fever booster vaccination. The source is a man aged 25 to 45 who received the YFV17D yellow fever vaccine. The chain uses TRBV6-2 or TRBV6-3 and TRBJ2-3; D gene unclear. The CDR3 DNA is TGTGCCAGCAGTTATTATGGGAATACGCAGTATTTT. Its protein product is CASSYYGNTQYF.